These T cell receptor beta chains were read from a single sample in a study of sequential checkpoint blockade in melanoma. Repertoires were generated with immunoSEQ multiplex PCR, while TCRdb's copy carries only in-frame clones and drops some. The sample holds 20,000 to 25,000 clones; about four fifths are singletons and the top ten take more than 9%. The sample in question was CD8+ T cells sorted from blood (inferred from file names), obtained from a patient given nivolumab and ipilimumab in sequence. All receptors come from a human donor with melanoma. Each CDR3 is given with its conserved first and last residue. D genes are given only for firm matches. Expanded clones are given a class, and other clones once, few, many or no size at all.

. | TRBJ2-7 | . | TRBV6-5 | CASSYSPTYEQYF | TGTGCCAGCAGTTACTCGCCTACCTACGAGCAGTACTTC
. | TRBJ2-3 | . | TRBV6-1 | CAALVPGTDTQYF | TGTGCCGCGTTAGTTCCTGGCACAGATACGCAGTATTTT
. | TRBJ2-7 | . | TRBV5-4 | CASSRSASYEQYF | TGTGCCAGCAGCCGTAGCGCGTCCTACGAGCAGTACTTC
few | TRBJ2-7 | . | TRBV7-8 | CASSRDTLYEQYF | TGTGCCAGCAGCCGGGACACACTCTACGAGCAGTACTTC
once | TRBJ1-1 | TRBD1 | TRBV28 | CASSPGQGLEAFF | TGTGCCAGCAGCCCGGGACAGGGTCTTGAAGCTTTCTTT
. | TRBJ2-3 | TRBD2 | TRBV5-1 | CASSLLGLAGGKDTQYF | TGCGCCAGCAGCTTACTCGGACTAGCGGGAGGAAAAGATACGCAGTATTTT
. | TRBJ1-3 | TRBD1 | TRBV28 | CASSLRLRDRAGRSGNTIYF | TGTGCCAGCAGTTTACGGCTCCGGGACAGGGCCGGGAGGTCGGGAAACACCATATATTTT
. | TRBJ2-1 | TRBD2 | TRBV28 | CASSPLAGGGLQDNEQFF | TGTGCCAGCAGTCCCCTAGCGGGAGGGGGGTTACAGGACAATGAGCAGTTCTTC
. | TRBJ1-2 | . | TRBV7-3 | CASSLTGGYGYTF | TGTGCCAGCAGCTTAACAGGGGGCTATGGCTACACCTTC
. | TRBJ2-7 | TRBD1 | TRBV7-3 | CASSLSGGQGSEQYF | TGTGCCAGCAGCCTCTCCGGTGGACAGGGAAGCGAGCAGTACTTC
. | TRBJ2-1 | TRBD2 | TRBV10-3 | CAISEGTSGSSSYNEQFF | TGTGCCATCAGTGAGGGGACTAGCGGGTCCAGCTCCTACAATGAGCAGTTCTTC
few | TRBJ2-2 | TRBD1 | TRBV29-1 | CSVQGAGELFF | TGCAGCGTTCAGGGGGCCGGGGAGCTGTTTTTT
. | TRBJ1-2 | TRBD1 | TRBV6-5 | CASSYQGQGRNGYTF | TGTGCCAGCAGTTACCAGGGACAGGGTAGGAATGGCTACACCTTC
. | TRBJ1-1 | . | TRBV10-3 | CAISDRGKENTEAFF | TGTGCCATCAGTGACAGGGGTAAAGAGAACACTGAAGCTTTCTTT